This TCR beta chain originates from a study of cytomegalovirus exposure and HLA in healthy donors. General study findings and limits: Investigators reported around 150 TCR beta chains as tied to cytomegalovirus. TCR beta sequences reportedly predicted most subjects' HLA-A and HLA-B alleles accurately. A highly shared variant cluster was judged a likely technical artifact.

This clone was found once. Antigen specificity is unknown. In germline, CDR1 is SGHRS, CDR2 YFSETQ. The length of the CDR3 is 14 residues. Trimming removed 4 bases from V and 2 bases from J, with 12 bases in between. Both 60 Vbeta primers and 13 Jbeta primers went into the PCR. Using immunoSEQ multiplex PCR, the repertoire was profiled, and TCRdb retains in-frame clones only, with some absent. The sample has fewer than 250,000 clones; over 80% are singletons. The clonotype comes from a boy between 2 and 10 years old in good health and CMV-seronegative. The chain employs TRBV5-1 and TRBJ2-5; D ambiguous. The sample was PBMCs. CDR3: CASSVGRWQETQYF. The CDR3 region has the DNA TGCGCCAGCAGCGTTGGCAGATGGCAAGAGACCCAGTACTTC.